Following are 19 T cell receptor beta chains from one sample sequenced in a study of blood T cells in healthy people across ages. It was with a sample-barcoded 5' primer and a J-beta primer mix that a second PCR of roughly 7 to 12 cycles was run. TCRdb re-analysed the 5' RACE reads in MiXCR, keeping a single row per CDR3 protein. Here the sample spans around 990,000 distinct CDR3 sequences, 20% to 25% being singletons. This same sample was also part of a study on T cells of mothers and their children.

The sample comprised blood. The source of these receptors is a girl aged 2 to 10 in good health.

The CDR3 nucleotides are TGCGCCAGCAGTGATGTCGGACGGTCCGATACGCAGTATTTT. It specifies CASSDVGRSDTQYF. This chain links TRBV10-1 with TRBJ2-3; D uncertain. Germline CDR1 and CDR2: WNHNN and SYGVQD (reference sequence). The CDR3 runs to 14 residues. Trimming shortened V by 3 bases and J by 6 bases, and 13 bases separated the two germline ends.

A note on this clonotype: Its ends do not fully match the called genes, so a read error is possible. The chain has TRBV28 and TRBJ1-4; D is uncertain. The germline gives CDR1 MDHEN, CDR2 SYDVKM. This CDR3 spans 15 amino acids. CDR3 amino acids: CASSLTLARGEKLFF. CDR3 nucleotides: TGTGCTAGCAGTTTGACCCTCGCCAGAGGTGAAAAACTGTTTTTT.

The chain employs TRBV9 and TRBJ2-1; 7 nucleotides agree with TRBD2. The CDR3 runs to 14 residues. Unmatched junction bases numbered 4, after V lost 4 bases and J lost 3 bases. CDR1 is SGDLS, CDR2 YYNGEE, per germline. CDR3 protein: CASSPGGNYNEQFF. The CDR3 bases are TGTGCCAGCAGCCCGGGGGGAAACTACAATGAGCAGTTCTTC.

The chain has TRBV4-3 and TRBJ2-5, with TRBD2 matching 11 bases. J gave up 4 bases and V 0 bases, and 22 bases lay outside the gene matches. The CDR3 sequence is 22 residues long. CDR1 is LGHNA, CDR2 YSLEER, per germline. CDR3 loop: CASSQDPPRASGGILGGETQYF. CDR3 in DNA: TGCGCCAGCAGCCAAGATCCCCCCCGGGCTAGCGGGGGGATATTGGGAGGAGAGACCCAGTACTTC.

The chain uses TRBV6-6 and TRBJ2-3; D perhaps matches TRBD2 (6 bases). The germline CDR1 and CDR2 sequences are MNHNY and SVGAGI (reference sequence). The CDR3 is made up of 14 amino acids. Trimming stripped 2 bases from V and 8 bases from J, with 14 bases between. CDR3 sequence reads: CASSYEKPGVTQYF. CDR3 sequence (DNA): TGTGCCAGCAGTTACGAGAAACCGGGAGTTACGCAGTATTTT.

The rearrangement uses TRBV12-3 or TRBV12-4 and TRBJ2-5; D remains unclear. V lost 2 bases, J lost 7 bases, and 14 bases lay in between. The CDR3 contains 14 residues. The chain's CDR3 is CASSLSRGEGTQYF. The CDR3 DNA is TGTGCCAGCAGTTTAAGCCGCGGTGAAGGGACCCAGTACTTC.

Of note for this clonotype: Given a much more abundant clone one base away, this may be a read error. The chain combines TRBV7-3 with TRBJ2-1, with D possibly TRBD2 on 5 matching bases. This CDR3 has 15 residues. CDR1 SGHTA and CDR2 FQGTGA come from the germline V gene. V dropped 5 bases and J dropped 8 bases, with 19 bases sitting between them. The CDR3 DNA reads as TGTGCCAGCAGCCCCACTGGCGGGTGGTTTGATGAGCAGTTCTTC. This encodes CASSPTGGWFDEQFF.

The chain has TRBV2 and TRBJ1-6; D possibly corresponds to TRBD1 (5 bases). Deletions cut 8 bases from V and 10 bases from J, with 12 bases between. The CDR3 extends over 12 amino acids. Germline-derived CDR1 and CDR2 are SNHLY and FYNNEI. The DNA of the CDR3 is TGTGCCAGCTCCCCAGGGATCTCACCCCTCCACTTT. Translated, it gives CASSPGISPLHF.

V and J are TRBV9 and TRBJ2-5; D gene ambiguous. Germline V gene data show CDR1 as SGDLS and CDR2 as YYNGEE. The CDR3 has 14 amino acids. Trimming left V 4 bases short and J 0 bases short, with 10 bases between. CDR3 sequence: CASSPPLHQETQYF. The CDR3, as DNA: TGTGCCAGCAGCCCTCCCCTCCACCAAGAGACCCAGTACTTC.

The chain couples TRBV5-6 to TRBJ1-2, with D maybe TRBD1 (6 bases). The CDR3 length is 15 residues. Germline V CDR1 and CDR2: SGHDT, YYEEEE. V lost 2 bases, J lost 4 bases, and 15 bases lay in between. The chain's CDR3 is CASSFTIQGSYGYTF. CDR3 bases: TGTGCCAGCAGCTTTACGATACAGGGAAGCTATGGCTACACCTTC.

This chain joins TRBV7-9 and TRBJ2-1; 9 bases match TRBD2. The J call may be mistaken, given a closer DNA end match to TRBJ2-5. From germline, CDR1 is SEHNR and CDR2 FQNEAQ (reference sequence). The CDR3 totals 16 residues. The CDR3 DNA reads TGTGCCAGCAGCTTAGGGTCAGCGGGGGGTAGTGAGACCCAGTACTTC. Encoded protein: CASSLGSAGGSETQYF.

The chain has TRBV6-1 and TRBJ2-3; D is uncertain. Germline CDR1 and CDR2: MNHNS and SASEGT. The CDR3 runs 17 residues. Trimming took 0 bases from V and 7 from J, leaving 20 bases between them. The CDR3 loop reads CASSEALLVTAGNTQYF. The CDR3 region has the DNA TGTGCCAGCAGTGAAGCCCTCCTTGTCACGGCTGGGAATACGCAGTATTTT.

This clonotype was recorded a few times. This chain joins TRBV20-1 and TRBJ2-5, with 8 nucleotides matching TRBD2. Gene TRBJ2-1 matches the end of the DNA better, so the J call may be wrong. Looked up from germline, CDR1 is DFQATT and CDR2 is SNEGSKA (reference sequence). This CDR3 is built from 15 residues. The CDR3 sequence: CSASTSGGLRNEQFF. The CDR3 DNA is TGCAGTGCTAGCACATCGGGAGGGCTAAGAAATGAGCAGTTCTTC.

This clonotype showed up just a few times. This chain connects TRBV4-1 to TRBJ2-1; perhaps TRBD2 as D (6 bases). V gave up 1 base and J gave up 5 bases, with 12 bases separating them. CDR1 is MGHRA and CDR2 is YSYEKL in the germline V gene. The length of the CDR3 is 15 residues. The CDR3 sequence: CASSQVSTRDNEQFF. For the CDR3, the DNA is TGCGCCAGCAGCCAAGTGTCGACTAGAGACAATGAGCAGTTCTTC.

This clonotype appeared a few times. The gene calls are TRBV18 and TRBJ2-2; a weak D match, TRBD1 (6 bases). Looked up from germline, CDR1 is KGHSH and CDR2 is LQKENI. The CDR3 is 14 amino acids. V lost 6 bases and J lost 4, with 12 bases in between. The CDR3 DNA reads as TGTGCCAGCTCTCAAGGACAGACCACCGGGGAGCTGTTTTTT. Residues: CASSQGQTTGELFF.

Details on this clonotype: This likely comes from a read error, as the CDR3 has no conserved phenylalanine or tryptophan at its end. The DNA is left out, because the CDR3 cannot be placed on it with certainty; the CDR3 is given as TCRdb lists it. V gene TRBV9 combines with J gene TRBJ2-1; the table gives TRBD2 as D, unverified against the DNA. Germline values: CDR1 SGDLS, CDR2 YYNGEE. The CDR3 spans 11 amino acids, including both terminal residues. The CDR3 protein is CASSVEADGVV.

V is TRBV5-1 and J is TRBJ2-7, with a tentative D call TRBD1 (6 bases). This CDR3 contains 15 residues. Germline V gene data show CDR1 as SGHRS and CDR2 as YFSETQ. The V and J ends lost 4 bases and 3 bases respectively, with 17 bases between them. This CDR3 is CASSRTGTKVYEQYF. The CDR3 nucleotides are TGCGCCAGCAGCCGGACCGGGACAAAGGTCTACGAGCAGTACTTC.

This clonotype was counted between two and nine times. The CDR3 reads CSARGRLAGGPNEQFF. The CDR3 nucleotides are TGCAGTGCTAGAGGAAGACTAGCGGGAGGGCCCAATGAGCAGTTCTTC. The chain is built from TRBV20-1 and TRBJ2-1, with 14 bases fitting TRBD2. V was pared by 1 base and J by 6 bases, with 5 bases of the junction left unmatched. Germline CDR1 is DFQATT and CDR2 is SNEGSKA (reference sequence). The CDR3 is 16 residues long.

This rearrangement joins TRBV28 to TRBJ2-1; no clear D. In germline, CDR1 is MDHEN, CDR2 SYDVKM. This CDR3 is 14 amino acids long. V was shortened by 6 bases and J by 3 bases, with 12 bases between the two germline ends. The CDR3 protein is CASSRKGYYNEQFF. The CDR3 coding sequence is TGTGCCAGCAGCCGAAAGGGCTACTACAATGAGCAGTTCTTC.